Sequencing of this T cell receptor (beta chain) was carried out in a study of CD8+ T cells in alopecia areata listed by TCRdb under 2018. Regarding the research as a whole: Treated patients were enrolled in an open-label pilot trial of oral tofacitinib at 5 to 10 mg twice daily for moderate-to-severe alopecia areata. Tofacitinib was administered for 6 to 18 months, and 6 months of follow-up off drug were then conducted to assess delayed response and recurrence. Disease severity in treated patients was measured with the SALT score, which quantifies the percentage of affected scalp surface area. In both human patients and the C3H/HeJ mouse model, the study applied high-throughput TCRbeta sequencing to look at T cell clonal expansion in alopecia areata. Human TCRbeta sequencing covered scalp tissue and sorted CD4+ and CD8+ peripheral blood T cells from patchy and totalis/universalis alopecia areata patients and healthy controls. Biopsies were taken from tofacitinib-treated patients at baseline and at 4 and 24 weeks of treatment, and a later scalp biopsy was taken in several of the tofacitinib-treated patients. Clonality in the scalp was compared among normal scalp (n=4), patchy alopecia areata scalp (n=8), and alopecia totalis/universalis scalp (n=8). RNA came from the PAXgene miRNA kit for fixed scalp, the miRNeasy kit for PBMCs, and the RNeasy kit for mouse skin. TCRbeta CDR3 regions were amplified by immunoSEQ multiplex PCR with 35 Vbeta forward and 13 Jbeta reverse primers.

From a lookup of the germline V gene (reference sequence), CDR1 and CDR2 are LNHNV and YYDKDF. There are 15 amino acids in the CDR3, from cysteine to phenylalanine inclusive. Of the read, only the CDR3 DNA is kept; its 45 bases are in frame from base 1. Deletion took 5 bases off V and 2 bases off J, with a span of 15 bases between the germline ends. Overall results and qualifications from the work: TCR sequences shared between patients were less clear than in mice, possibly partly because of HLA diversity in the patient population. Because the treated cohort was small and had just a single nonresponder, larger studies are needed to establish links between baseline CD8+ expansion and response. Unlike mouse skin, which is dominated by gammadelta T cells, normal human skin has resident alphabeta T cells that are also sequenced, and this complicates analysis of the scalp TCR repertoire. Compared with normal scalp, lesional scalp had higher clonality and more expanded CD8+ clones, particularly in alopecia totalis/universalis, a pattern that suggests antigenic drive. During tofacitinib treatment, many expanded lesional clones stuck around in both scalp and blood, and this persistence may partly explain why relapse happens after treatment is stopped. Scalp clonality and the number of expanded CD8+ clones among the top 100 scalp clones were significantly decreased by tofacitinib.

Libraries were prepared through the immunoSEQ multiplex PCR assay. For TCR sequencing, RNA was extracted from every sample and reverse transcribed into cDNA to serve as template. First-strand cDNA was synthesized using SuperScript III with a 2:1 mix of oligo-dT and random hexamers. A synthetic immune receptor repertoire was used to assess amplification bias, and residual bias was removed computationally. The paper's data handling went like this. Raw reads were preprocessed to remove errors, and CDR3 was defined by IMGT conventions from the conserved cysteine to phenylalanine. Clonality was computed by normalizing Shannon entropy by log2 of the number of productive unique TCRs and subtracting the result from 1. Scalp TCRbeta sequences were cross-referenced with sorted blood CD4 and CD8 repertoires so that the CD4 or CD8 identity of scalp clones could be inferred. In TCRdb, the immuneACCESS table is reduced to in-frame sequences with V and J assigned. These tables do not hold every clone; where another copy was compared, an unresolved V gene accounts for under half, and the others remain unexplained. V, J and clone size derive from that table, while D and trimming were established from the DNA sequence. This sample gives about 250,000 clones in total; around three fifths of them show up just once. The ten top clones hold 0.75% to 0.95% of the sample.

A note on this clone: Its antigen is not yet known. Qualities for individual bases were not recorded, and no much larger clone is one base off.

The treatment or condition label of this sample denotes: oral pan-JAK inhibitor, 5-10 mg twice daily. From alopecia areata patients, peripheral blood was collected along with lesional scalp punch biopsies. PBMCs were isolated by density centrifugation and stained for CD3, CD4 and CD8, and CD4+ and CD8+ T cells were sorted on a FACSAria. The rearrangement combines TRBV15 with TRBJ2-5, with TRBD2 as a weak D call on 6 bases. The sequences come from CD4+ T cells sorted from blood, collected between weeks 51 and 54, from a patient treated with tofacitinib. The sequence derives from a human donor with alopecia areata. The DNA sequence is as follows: TGTGCCACCAGCCAGACCCCGCGGGGACAAGAGACCCAGTACTTC. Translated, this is CATSQTPRGQETQYF.